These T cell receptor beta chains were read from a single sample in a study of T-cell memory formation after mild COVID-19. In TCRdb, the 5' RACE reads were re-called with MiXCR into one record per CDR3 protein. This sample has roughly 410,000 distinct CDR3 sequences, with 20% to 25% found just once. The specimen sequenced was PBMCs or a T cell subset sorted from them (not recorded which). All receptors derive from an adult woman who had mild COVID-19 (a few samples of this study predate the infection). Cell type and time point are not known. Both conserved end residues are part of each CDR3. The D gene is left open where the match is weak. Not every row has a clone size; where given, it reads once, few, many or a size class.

CDR3: CASSQAPGLAGNPTYEQYF
V: TRBV4-2
size: .
D: TRBD2

CDR3: CASSRTSGSGDEQFF
V: TRBV7-3
size: .
D: TRBD2

CDR3: CASSVDTGQQETQYF
V: TRBV9
size: once
D: .

CDR3: CASSRAGRFSPQHF
V: TRBV19
size: .
D: .

CDR3: CASSSEGDTQYF
V: TRBV7-9
size: many
D: .

CDR3: CASSLSAGGEQFF
V: TRBV12-3/TRBV12-4
size: few
D: TRBD2

CDR3: CASSSHTEGGPEAFF
V: TRBV5-1
size: few
D: .

CDR3: CASSPYGGEKLFF
V: TRBV5-1
size: few
D: .

CDR3: CASRVGESSANTEAFF
V: TRBV14
size: .
D: .

CDR3: CASSLRPGPEAFF
V: TRBV5-1
size: .
D: .

CDR3: CASSRTRDLVYEQYF
V: TRBV4-1
size: .
D: .

CDR3: CASSQGPAGGPSEQFF
V: TRBV4-3
size: few
D: TRBD2

CDR3: CASSLGAVGANVLTF
V: TRBV11-3
size: .
D: .

CDR3: CAISVGLAGPYEQYF
V: TRBV10-3
size: few
D: TRBD2

CDR3: CASSLGTGGGTEAFF
V: TRBV7-2
size: .
D: TRBD1

CDR3: CSVNPTQETQYF
V: TRBV29-1
size: .
D: .

CDR3: CASSSTAAVAYEQYF
V: TRBV18
size: .
D: .

CDR3: CAISDEGGLAGSYEQYF
V: TRBV10-3
size: .
D: TRBD2

CDR3: CASSRGLAANNEQFF
V: TRBV4-1
size: .
D: TRBD2

CDR3: CASSPGTATDTQYF
V: TRBV7-8
size: .
D: .

CDR3: CASSSPGTSGIGGTDTQYF
V: TRBV7-6
size: .
D: TRBD2

CDR3: CASTPDSWPQETQYF
V: TRBV12-3/TRBV12-4
size: .
D: .

CDR3: CASSYGRTSYEQYF
V: TRBV3-1
size: .
D: .

CDR3: CASSTLRDFAQEQFF
V: TRBV7-8
size: many
D: .